Sequencing of this T cell receptor beta chain was carried out in a study of cytomegalovirus exposure and HLA in healthy donors. Healthy people donating bone marrow made up the donors. The PCR ran on 60 Vbeta and 13 Jbeta primers. The authors' processing: Counted up in a later analysis, unique TCR beta chains came to around 80 million, with around 9.9 million shared. Data came from immunoSEQ multiplex PCR; TCRdb stores just in-frame clones and leaves some out. V and J calls and clone size are copied from that table; D and trimming were computed from the DNA. Seen here are about 160,000 clones, approximately 77% observed once, and the top ten hold approximately 2.3%. Germline V lookup: CDR1 GTSNPN, CDR2 SVGIG (reference sequence). This CDR3 comprises 14 residues. V lost 3 bases to trimming and J lost 3 bases, with 14 bases between them. Findings of the study overall: With DRB1 most and HLA-C fewest, TCR association rates differed between HLA loci in a later analysis. In a later analysis, HLA-associated beta chains showed higher expansion and lower generation probabilities than comparable chains.

Remarks on this clone: Its target is not known.

The sample taken for sequencing was PBMCs. This TCR was recovered from a female donor in good health and CMV-seronegative. This chain links TRBV30 with TRBJ1-1, with D tentatively TRBD1 (5 bases). The CDR3 DNA sequence: TGTGCCTGGAGGGCACTGGGGACTGACACTGAAGCTTTCTTT. This sequence encodes CAWRALGTDTEAFF. The entire variable domain, with the rest obtained from reference TRBV30 and TRBJ1-1, is as follows: SQTIHQWPATLVQPVGSPLSLECTVEGTSNPNLYWYRQAAGRGLQLLFYSVGIGQISSEVPQNLSASRPQDRQFILSSKKLLLSDSGFYLCAWRALGTDTEAFFGQGTRLTVV.